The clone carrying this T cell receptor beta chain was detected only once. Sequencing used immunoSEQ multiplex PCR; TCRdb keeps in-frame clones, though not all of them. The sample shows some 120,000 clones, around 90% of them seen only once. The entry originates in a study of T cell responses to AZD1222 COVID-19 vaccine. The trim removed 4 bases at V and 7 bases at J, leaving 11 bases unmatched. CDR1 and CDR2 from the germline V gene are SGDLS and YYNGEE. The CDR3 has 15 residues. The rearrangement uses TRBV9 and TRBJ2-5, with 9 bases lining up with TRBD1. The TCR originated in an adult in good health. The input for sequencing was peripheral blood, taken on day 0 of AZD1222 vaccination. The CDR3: CASSPGTGRGGTQYF. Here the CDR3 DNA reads TGTGCCAGCAGCCCCGGGACAGGGAGAGGGGGGACCCAGTACTTC.